This T cell receptor (beta chain) was sequenced during a study of CD8 T cells in Susac syndrome. Random hexamers primed reverse transcription of 0.5 to 1 ug RNA. TCR beta CDR3 was amplified by immunoSEQ multiplex PCR. This amplification extended across 54 Vbeta and 13 Jbeta segments. MiXCR was run by TCRdb on the immunoSEQ multiplex PCR reads, yielding one entry per CDR3 protein. The sample yields more than 250,000 distinct CDR3 sequences, roughly 94% seen once. The ends were cut back, 2 bases at V and 6 bases at J, with 14 bases in the middle. Per the germline V gene, CDR1 is MNHEY and CDR2 is SVGEGT. The CDR3 is 14 residues long. CD8+ and CD4+ blood T cells underwent TCR beta sequencing. Treatment-naive patients with stable or active relapsing-remitting disease were the multiple sclerosis controls. TEMRA cells were enriched by FACS, and CD4+ and CD8+ T cells were negatively isolated.

The source of this sequence is a human donor with multiple sclerosis. The sequenced material came from CD4+ T cells from PBMCs. The V and J genes are TRBV6-2 or TRBV6-3 and TRBJ2-7, with D possibly TRBD2 on 6 matching bases. In nucleotides, the CDR3 is TGTGCCAGCAGTTACCCGGGAGCGATATCCGAGCAGTACTTC. This encodes CASSYPGAISEQYF.